This T cell receptor (beta chain) was retrieved from a study of blood T cell repertoires in COVID-19. Looking at the study overall: From the United States, Italy and Spain came samples of acute and convalescent COVID-19. Sources were T cells, B-cell-depleted T cells, or PBMCs; the material itself was cDNA or gDNA.

Enrolment of Seattle patients took place during active infection, and they were followed longitudinally. CDR1 and CDR2 (germline): SGHVS, FQNEAQ. Trimming removed 4 bases at V and 4 bases at J, with 11 bases between. The CDR3 loop spans 13 amino acids. Per the authors' pipeline: Cell counts per sample came from amplifying reference gene primers. TCRdb's table, derived via immunoSEQ multiplex PCR, lists solely in-frame clones and lacks some. V, J and clone size derive from that table, while D and trimming were established from the DNA sequence. This table holds approximately 92,000 clones, approximately 88% found once.

Sequencing was performed on peripheral blood. This clonotype was sampled from a woman in her sixties or seventies with COVID-19, enrolled during active disease. This chain uses TRBV7-8 with TRBJ2-7; tentatively, D is TRBD1 (5 bases). CDR3 sequence reads: CASSSGSRYEQYF. In DNA form, the CDR3 reads TGTGCCAGCAGCTCAGGGTCGAGGTACGAGCAGTACTTC. The full variable domain, rest sourced from reference TRBV7-8 and TRBJ2-7, is GAGVSQSPRYKVAKRGQDVALRCDPISGHVSLFWYQQALGQGPEFLTYFQNEAQLDKSGLPSDRFFAERPEGSVSTLKIQRTQQEDSAVYLCASSSGSRYEQYFGPGTRLTVT.